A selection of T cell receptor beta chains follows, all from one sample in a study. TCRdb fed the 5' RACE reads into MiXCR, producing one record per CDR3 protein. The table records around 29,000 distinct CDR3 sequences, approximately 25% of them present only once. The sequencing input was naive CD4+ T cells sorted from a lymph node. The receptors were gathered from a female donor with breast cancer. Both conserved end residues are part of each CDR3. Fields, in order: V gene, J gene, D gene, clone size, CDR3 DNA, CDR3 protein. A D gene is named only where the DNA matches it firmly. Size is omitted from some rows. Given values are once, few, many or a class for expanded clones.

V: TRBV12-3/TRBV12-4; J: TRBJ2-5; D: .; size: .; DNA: TGTGCCAGCAGCCCCCTCTCTGTAGAGGGAGAGACCCAGTACTTC; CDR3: CASSPLSVEGETQYF
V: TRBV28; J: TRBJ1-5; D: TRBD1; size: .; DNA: TGTGCCAGCAGTTCCTCCGGGACAGGGTATCAGCCCCAGCATTTT; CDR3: CASSSSGTGYQPQHF
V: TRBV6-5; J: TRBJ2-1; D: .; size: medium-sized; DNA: TGTGCCAGCAGTTACATCGGGGGCAGCTCCTACAATGAGCAGTTCTTC; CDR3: CASSYIGGSSYNEQFF
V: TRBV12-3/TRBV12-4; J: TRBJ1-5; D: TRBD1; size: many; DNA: TGTGCCAGCCGGACAGGGGGCGATCAGCCCCAGCATTTT; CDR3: CASRTGGDQPQHF
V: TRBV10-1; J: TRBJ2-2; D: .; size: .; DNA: TGCGCCAGCAGTGAAGGGGATACGAACACCGGGGAGCTGTTTTTT; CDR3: CASSEGDTNTGELFF
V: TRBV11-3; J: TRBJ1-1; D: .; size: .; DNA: TGTGCCAGCAGCTCCGGACGGATGACTGAAGCTTTCTTT; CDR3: CASSSGRMTEAFF
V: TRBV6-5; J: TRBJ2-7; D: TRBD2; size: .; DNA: TGTGCCAGCAGTTCCGGGACTAGCGGGAGTGGGGAGCAGTACTTC; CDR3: CASSSGTSGSGEQYF
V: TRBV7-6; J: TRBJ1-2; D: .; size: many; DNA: TGTGCCAGCAGCCCCAGTTATCCGGGCGGCTATGGCTACACCTTC; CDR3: CASSPSYPGGYGYTF
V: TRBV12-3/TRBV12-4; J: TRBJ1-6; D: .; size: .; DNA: TGTGCCAGCACCGTAACTGGGGGCGGTTCACCCCTCCACTTT; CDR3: CASTVTGGGSPLHF
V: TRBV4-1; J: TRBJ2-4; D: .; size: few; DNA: TGCGCCAGCAGCCCCAGCCTTTACAGGAAAAACATTCAGTACTTC; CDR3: CASSPSLYRKNIQYF
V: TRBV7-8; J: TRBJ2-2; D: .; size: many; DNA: TGTGCCAGCAGCTTACCCAATGGGCCCGGGGAGCTGTTTTTT; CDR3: CASSLPNGPGELFF
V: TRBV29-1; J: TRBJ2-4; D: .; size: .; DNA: TGCAGCGTTGGTACAGGGAAGGCCTTAGCCAAAAACATTCAGTACTTC; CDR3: CSVGTGKALAKNIQYF
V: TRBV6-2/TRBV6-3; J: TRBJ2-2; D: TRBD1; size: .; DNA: TGTGCCAGCAGTTGGACAGGGGCCACCGGGGAGCCGTTTTTT; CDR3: CASSWTGATGEPFF
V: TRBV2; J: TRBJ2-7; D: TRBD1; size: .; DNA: TGTGCCAGCAGTGCGTGGACAGGGAGCTCCTACGAGCAGTACTTC; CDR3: CASSAWTGSSYEQYF
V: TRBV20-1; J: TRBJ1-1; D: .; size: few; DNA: TGCAGTGCTAGCCTTAACACTGAAGCTTTCTTT; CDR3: CSASLNTEAFF
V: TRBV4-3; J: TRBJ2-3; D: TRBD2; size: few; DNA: TGCGCCAGCAGCCAAGATCGATTCGCGGGAGACACAGATACGCAGTATTTT; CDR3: CASSQDRFAGDTDTQYF